Presented here are 9 T cell receptor beta chains from one specimen sequenced in a study of blood T cell repertoires in COVID-19. Repertoires were generated with immunoSEQ multiplex PCR, while TCRdb's copy carries only in-frame clones and drops some. The profile shows tens of thousands of clones, around nine tenths of them singletons. Source material: peripheral blood. The source of these receptors is a man aged 55 to 70 with active COVID-19.

The chain is built from TRBV6-2 or TRBV6-3 and TRBJ2-1, with TRBD1 as a possible D gene (5 bases). The V end lost 6 bases, the J end lost 8 bases, and 11 bases lay between the germline ends. The germline V gene encodes CDR1 MNHEY and CDR2 SVGEGT. CDR3 length: 12 residues. CDR3 amino acids: CASSNQGYEQFF. In DNA form, the CDR3 reads TGTGCCAGCAGCAATCAGGGTTATGAGCAGTTCTTC.

The V call is TRBV10-3, the J call TRBJ1-2, with D unclear. Trimming shortened V by 8 bases and J by 5 bases, and 12 bases separated the two germline ends. Germline V gene lookup returns CDR1 ENHRY and CDR2 SYGVKD. This CDR3 contains 12 residues. The CDR3 spells CAIAQDGYGYTF. The CDR3, as DNA: TGTGCCATCGCTCAGGATGGGTATGGCTACACCTTC.

The chain is built from TRBV2 and TRBJ1-2; D possibly corresponds to TRBD1 (6 bases). CDR3 size: 12 residues. From germline, CDR1 is SNHLY and CDR2 FYNNEI. V lost 4 bases, J lost 8 bases, and 11 bases lay in between. CDR3: CASSVQGLGYTF. The DNA of the CDR3 is TGTGCCAGCAGTGTTCAGGGGTTAGGCTACACCTTC. Looking up the rest from reference TRBV2 and TRBJ1-2 gives the full variable domain: EPEVTQTPSHQVTQMGQEVILRCVPISNHLYFYWYRQILGQKVEFLVSFYNNEISEKSEIFDDQFSVERPDGSNFTLKIRSTKLEDSAMYFCASSVQGLGYTFGSGTRLTVV.

The chain couples TRBV6-5 to TRBJ1-6; tentative D call: TRBD1 (5 bases). V shed 0 bases and J shed 10 bases, with 13 bases lying between them. The CDR3 spans 15 residues. Per germline, CDR1 MNHEY and CDR2 SVGAGI. CDR3 loop: CASSYSNQGQSPLHF. The CDR3 DNA is TGTGCCAGCAGTTACTCGAATCAGGGCCAGTCACCCCTCCACTTT.

The chain combines TRBV9 with TRBJ2-7; TRBD2 matches at 9 bases. Germline V gives CDR1 SGDLS, CDR2 YYNGEE. This CDR3 comprises 14 residues. J was trimmed by 2 bases and V by 0 bases; bases with no gene match: 0. The CDR3 loop is CASSVASGTYEQYF. The CDR3 DNA follows: TGTGCCAGCAGCGTAGCTAGCGGGACCTACGAGCAGTACTTC.

V is TRBV7-2 and J is TRBJ2-1, with 12 bases that match TRBD2. CDR1 and CDR2 from the germline V gene are SGHTA and FQGNSA. The CDR3 is made up of 15 amino acids. Trimming took 2 bases from V and 7 from J; bases not matched to a gene: 3. The CDR3 DNA reads TGTGCCAGCAGCTTACTAGCGGGAGGGTTTAATGAGCAGTTCTTC. Protein product: CASSLLAGGFNEQFF.

V is TRBV7-3 and J is TRBJ2-1; 10 nucleotides match TRBD1. The V gene end was trimmed by 5 bases and the J gene end by 7 bases; junction bases not matched to a gene: 8. The CDR3 length is 15 residues. Germline lookup yields CDR1 SGHTA and CDR2 FQGTGA. In DNA form, the CDR3 reads TGTGCCAGCAGCCGCGGGGGACAGGGGTTGAATGAGCAGTTCTTC. Its protein product is CASSRGGQGLNEQFF.

The sample holds one count of this clone. The chain is built from TRBV30 and TRBJ2-7; D may be TRBD1 (6 bases). V was pared by 1 base and J by 0 bases, with 7 bases between. The CDR3 runs 13 residues. Germline assignment: CDR1 GTSNPN and CDR2 SVGIG (reference sequence). CDR3 nucleotides: TGTGCCTGGAGTGGGGACACCTCCTACGAGCAGTACTTC. It is translated as CAWSGDTSYEQYF.

This clone was observed a few times. The V call is TRBV19, the J call TRBJ2-2; a weak D match, TRBD2 (5 bases). Per germline, CDR1 LNHDA and CDR2 SQIVND (reference sequence). There are 21 residues in the CDR3. Here the CDR3 DNA reads TGTTGGCGCAGCCTAACAAAGGGAACTAGGTGGGATTCTAAGAACACCGGGGAGCTGTTTTTT. The encoded protein is CWRSLTKGTRWDSKNTGELFF.